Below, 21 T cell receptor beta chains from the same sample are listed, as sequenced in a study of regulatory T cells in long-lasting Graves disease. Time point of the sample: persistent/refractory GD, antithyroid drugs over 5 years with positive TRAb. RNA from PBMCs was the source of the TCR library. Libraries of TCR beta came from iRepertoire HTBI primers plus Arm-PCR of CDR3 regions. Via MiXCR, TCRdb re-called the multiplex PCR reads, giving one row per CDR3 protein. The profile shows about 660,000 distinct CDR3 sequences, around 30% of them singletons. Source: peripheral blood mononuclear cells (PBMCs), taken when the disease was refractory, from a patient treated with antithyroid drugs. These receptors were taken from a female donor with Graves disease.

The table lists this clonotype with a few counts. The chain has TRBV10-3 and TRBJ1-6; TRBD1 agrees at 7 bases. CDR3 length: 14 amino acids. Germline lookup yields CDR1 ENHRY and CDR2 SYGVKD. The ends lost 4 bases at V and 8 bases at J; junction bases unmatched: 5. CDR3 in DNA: TGTGCCATCAGTGGACAGGGCTCAGATTCACCCCTCCACTTT. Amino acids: CAISGQGSDSPLHF.

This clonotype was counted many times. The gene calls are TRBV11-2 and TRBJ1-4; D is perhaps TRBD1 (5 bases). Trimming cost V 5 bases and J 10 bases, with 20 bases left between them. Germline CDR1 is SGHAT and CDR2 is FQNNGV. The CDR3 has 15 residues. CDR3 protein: CASSPPDSQGGKLFF. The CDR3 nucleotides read TGTGCCAGCAGCCCACCCGATTCGCAGGGAGGAAAACTGTTTTTT.

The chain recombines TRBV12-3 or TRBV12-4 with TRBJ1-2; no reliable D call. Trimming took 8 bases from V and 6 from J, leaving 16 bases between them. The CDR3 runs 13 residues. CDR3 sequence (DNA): TGTGCCAGCTCCCCCGCATTACCAAATGGCTACACCTTC. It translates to CASSPALPNGYTF.

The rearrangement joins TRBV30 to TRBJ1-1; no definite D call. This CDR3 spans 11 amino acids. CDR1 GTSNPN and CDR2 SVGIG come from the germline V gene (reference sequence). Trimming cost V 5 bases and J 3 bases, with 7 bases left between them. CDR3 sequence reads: CAWGRDTEAFF. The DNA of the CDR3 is TGTGCCTGGGGGAGAGACACTGAAGCTTTCTTT.

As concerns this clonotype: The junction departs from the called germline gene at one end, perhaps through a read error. CDR3 amino acids: CASSPTSGSLSSIAKNIRYF. The CDR3 DNA reads as TGTGCCAGCAGCCCTACTAGCGGGAGCCTATCCTCTATAGCCAAAAACATTCGGTACTTC. The genes are TRBV7-9 and TRBJ2-4; the match to TRBD2 covers 11 bases. Germline loops: CDR1 SEHNR, CDR2 FQNEAQ (reference sequence). The CDR3 has 20 residues. The variable domain in full, with the rest retrieved from reference TRBV7-9 and TRBJ2-4, is DTGVSQNPRHKITKRGQNVTFRCDPISEHNRLYWYRQTLGQGPEFLTYFQNEAQLEKSRLLSDRFSAERPKGSFSTLEIQRTEQGDSAMYLCASSPTSGSLSSIAKNIRYFGAGTRLSVL.

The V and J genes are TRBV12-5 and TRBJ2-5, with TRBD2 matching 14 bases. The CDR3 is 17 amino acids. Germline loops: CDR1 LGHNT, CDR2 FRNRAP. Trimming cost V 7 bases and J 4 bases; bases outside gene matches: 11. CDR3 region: CASDAGLAGGIGETQYF. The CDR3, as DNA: TGTGCTAGTGACGCCGGACTAGCGGGAGGAATCGGAGAGACCCAGTACTTC.

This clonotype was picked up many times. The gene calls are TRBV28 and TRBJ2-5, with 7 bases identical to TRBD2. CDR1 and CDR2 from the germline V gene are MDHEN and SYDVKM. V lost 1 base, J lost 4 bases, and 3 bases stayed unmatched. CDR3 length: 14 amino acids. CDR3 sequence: CASSLLGGGETQYF. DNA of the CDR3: TGTGCCAGCAGTTTATTGGGGGGGGGAGAGACCCAGTACTTC.

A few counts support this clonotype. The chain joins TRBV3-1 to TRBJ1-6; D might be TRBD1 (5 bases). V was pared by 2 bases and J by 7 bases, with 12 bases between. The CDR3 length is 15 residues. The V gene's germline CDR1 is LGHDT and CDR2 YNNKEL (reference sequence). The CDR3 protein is CASSQLDTANSPLHF. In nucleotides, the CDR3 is TGTGCCAGCAGCCAATTGGACACGGCGAATTCACCCCTCCACTTT.

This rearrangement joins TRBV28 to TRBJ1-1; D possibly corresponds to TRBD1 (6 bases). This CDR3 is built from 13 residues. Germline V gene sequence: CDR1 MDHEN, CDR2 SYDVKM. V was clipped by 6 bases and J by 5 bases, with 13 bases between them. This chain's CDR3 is CASSPIDRTEAFF. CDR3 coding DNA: TGTGCCAGCAGCCCTATCGACAGGACTGAAGCTTTCTTT.

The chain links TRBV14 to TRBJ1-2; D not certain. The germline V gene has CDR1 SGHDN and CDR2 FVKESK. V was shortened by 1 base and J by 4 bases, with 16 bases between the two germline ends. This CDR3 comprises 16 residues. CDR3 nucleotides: TGTGCCAGCAGCCAAGTCACTATGCCGCGAGGCTATGGCTACACCTTC. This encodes CASSQVTMPRGYGYTF. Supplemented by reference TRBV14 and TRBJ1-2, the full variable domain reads EAGVTQFPSHSVIEKGQTVTLRCDPISGHDNLYWYRRVMGKEIKFLLHFVKESKQDESGMPNNRFLAERTGGTYSTLKVQPAELEDSGVYFCASSQVTMPRGYGYTFGSGTRLTVV.

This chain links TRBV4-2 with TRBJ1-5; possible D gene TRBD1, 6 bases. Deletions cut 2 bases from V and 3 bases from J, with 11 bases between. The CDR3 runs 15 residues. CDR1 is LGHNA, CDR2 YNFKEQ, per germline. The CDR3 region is CASSQREGDNQPQHF. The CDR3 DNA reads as TGTGCCAGCAGCCAACGTGAGGGGGACAATCAGCCCCAGCATTTT.

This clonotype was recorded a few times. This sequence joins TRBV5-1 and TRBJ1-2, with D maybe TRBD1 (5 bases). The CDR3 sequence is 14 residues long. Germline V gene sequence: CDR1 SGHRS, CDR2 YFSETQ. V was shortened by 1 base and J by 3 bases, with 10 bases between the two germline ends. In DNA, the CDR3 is TGCGCCAGCAGCTTGCGGGGGTCTGACTATGGCTACACCTTC. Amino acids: CASSLRGSDYGYTF. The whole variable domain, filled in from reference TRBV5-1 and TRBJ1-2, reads KAGVTQTPRYLIKTRGQQVTLSCSPISGHRSVSWYQQTPGQGLQFLFEYFSETQRNKGNFPGRFSGRQFSNSRSEMNVSTLELGDSALYLCASSLRGSDYGYTFGSGTRLTVV.

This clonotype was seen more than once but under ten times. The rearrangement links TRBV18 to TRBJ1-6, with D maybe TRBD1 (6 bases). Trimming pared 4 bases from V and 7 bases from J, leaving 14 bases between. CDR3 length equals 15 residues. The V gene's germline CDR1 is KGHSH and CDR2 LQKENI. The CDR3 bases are TGTGCCAGCTCACTGGACAGAAACGACAATTCACCCCTCCACTTT. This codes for CASSLDRNDNSPLHF.

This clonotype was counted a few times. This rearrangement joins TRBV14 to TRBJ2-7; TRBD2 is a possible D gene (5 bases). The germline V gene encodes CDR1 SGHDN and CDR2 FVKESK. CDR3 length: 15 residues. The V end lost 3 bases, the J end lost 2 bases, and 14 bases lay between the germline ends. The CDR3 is CASSHSEEYPYEQYF. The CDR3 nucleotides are TGTGCCAGCAGCCATAGCGAGGAATATCCCTACGAGCAGTACTTC.

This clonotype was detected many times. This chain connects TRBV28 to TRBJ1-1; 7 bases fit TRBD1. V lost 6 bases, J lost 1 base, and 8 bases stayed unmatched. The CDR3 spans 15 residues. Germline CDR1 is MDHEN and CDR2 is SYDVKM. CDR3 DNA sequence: TGTGCCAGCAGCTGGTGGGGACAGAAGAACACTGAAGCTTTCTTT. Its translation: CASSWWGQKNTEAFF.

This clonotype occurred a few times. For the CDR3, the DNA is TGTGCCATCAGTGATGGGCCCCCCTACGAGCAGTACTTC. Protein: CAISDGPPYEQYF. This chain uses TRBV10-3 with TRBJ2-7; no clear D gene. The CDR3 loop spans 13 amino acids. Trimming took off 3 bases at V and 2 bases at J, with 8 bases between the two ends. Germline V gives CDR1 ENHRY, CDR2 SYGVKD.

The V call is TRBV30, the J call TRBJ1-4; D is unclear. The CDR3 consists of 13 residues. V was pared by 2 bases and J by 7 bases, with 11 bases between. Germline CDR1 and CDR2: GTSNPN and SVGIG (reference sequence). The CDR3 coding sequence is TGTGCCTGGAGTCCGGGGAGGAGTGAAAAACTGTTTTTT. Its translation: CAWSPGRSEKLFF. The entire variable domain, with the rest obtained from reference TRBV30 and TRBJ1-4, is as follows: SQTIHQWPATLVQPVGSPLSLECTVEGTSNPNLYWYRQAAGRGLQLLFYSVGIGQISSEVPQNLSASRPQDRQFILSSKKLLLSDSGFYLCAWSPGRSEKLFFGSGTQLSVL.

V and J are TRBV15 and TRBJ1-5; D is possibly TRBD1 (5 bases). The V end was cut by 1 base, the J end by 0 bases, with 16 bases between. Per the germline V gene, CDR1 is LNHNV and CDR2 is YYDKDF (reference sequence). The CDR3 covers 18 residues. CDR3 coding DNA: TGTGCCACCAGCAGAGGAGGAGGGGTGAAATATAGCAATCAGCCCCAGCATTTT. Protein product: CATSRGGGVKYSNQPQHF.

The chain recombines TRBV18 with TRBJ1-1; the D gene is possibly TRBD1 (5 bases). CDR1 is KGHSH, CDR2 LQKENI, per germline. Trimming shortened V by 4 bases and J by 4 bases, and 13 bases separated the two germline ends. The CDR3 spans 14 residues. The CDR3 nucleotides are TGTGCCAGCTCACGAGGGGCAGACGTCACTGAAGCTTTCTTT. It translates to CASSRGADVTEAFF.

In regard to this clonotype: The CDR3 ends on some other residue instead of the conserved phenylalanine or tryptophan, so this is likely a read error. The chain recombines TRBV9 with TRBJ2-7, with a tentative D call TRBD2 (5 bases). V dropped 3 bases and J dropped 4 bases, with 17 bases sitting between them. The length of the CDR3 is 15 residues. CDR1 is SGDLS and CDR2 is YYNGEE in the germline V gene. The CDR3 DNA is TGTGCCAGCAGCGCGAGGACCGAGAGGGTTTACGAGCAGTACCTC. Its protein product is CASSARTERVYEQYL.

CDR3 bases: TGCGCCAGCAGCGCTAACCCGACAGGGAGTAGCGGCTACACCTTC. Its translation is CASSANPTGSSGYTF. The V gene is TRBV5-1, the J gene TRBJ1-2; TRBD1 agrees at 7 bases. Germline V gene data show CDR1 as SGHRS and CDR2 as YFSETQ. This CDR3 contains 15 residues. The V gene end was trimmed by 4 bases and the J gene end by 8 bases; junction bases not matched to a gene: 14.